This T cell receptor (beta chain) was sequenced for a study of cytomegalovirus exposure and HLA in healthy donors. The PCR employed 60 Vbeta primers together with 13 Jbeta primers. Data came from immunoSEQ multiplex PCR; TCRdb stores just in-frame clones and leaves some out. Here the sample spans 90,000 to 120,000 clones, approximately 84% being singletons. Sequences were obtained from PBMCs. The clonotype was recovered from a young man in good health and CMV-seronegative.

CDR3 sequence: CASEGASTYEQYF. In DNA, the CDR3 is TGTGCCAGCGAGGGGGCGTCCACCTACGAGCAGTACTTC. The rearrangement joins TRBV6-1 to TRBJ2-7, with 7 nucleotides matching TRBD1. V shed 8 bases and J 2 bases; nucleotides not matched to a gene: 6. Germline CDR1 is MNHNS and CDR2 is SASEGT. This CDR3 is 13 amino acids long.